Here is one T cell receptor (beta chain) with its context. Using immunoSEQ multiplex PCR, the repertoire was profiled, and TCRdb retains in-frame clones only, with some absent. The data contain tens of thousands of clones, 75% to 90% of them seen just once; the ten biggest clones take up 12%. Germline V CDR1 and CDR2: SGHNT, YYREEE (reference sequence). CDR3 size: 16 residues. Trimming at V came to 0 bases and at J to 4 bases, leaving 10 bases not matched to a gene. The data stem from a study of blood T cell repertoires in COVID-19. The overall study: T cells, B-cell-depleted T cells, or PBMCs provided the cDNA or gDNA that served as material.

Input material: peripheral blood. The sequence was collected from a human donor in a cohort sampled during active COVID-19. This chain uses TRBV5-4 with TRBJ2-7; 7 positions match TRBD2. The CDR3 region is CASSLGGAGAGYEQYF. As DNA, the CDR3 is TGTGCCAGCAGCTTGGGAGGGGCGGGAGCGGGTTACGAGCAGTACTTC.